One and the same sample provided the 27 T cell receptor beta chains below, sequenced in a study of radiotherapy plus CTLA-4 blockade in lung cancer. The data were produced by immunoSEQ multiplex PCR, yet TCRdb's version contains in-frame clones alone and is incomplete. This sample has 47,000 or so clones, with about 88% found just once. The sample in question was peripheral blood, obtained from a patient treated with radiotherapy plus ipilimumab. The receptors were sampled from a human donor with non-small cell lung cancer whose response to radiotherapy plus ipilimumab could not be evaluated.

This chain joins TRBV5-6 and TRBJ1-5, with 10 bases that match TRBD1. This CDR3 comprises 16 residues. Germline assignment: CDR1 SGHDT and CDR2 YYEEEE. After removal of 4 bases from V and 2 bases from J, the junction contained 6 bases not matched to a gene. The CDR3 region is CASSTDRGRGNQPQHF. CDR3 coding DNA: TGTGCCAGCAGCACAGACAGGGGGCGGGGCAATCAGCCCCAGCATTTT. Filled out from reference TRBV5-6 and TRBJ1-5, the complete variable domain reads DAGVTQSPTHLIKTRGQQVTLRCSPKSGHDTVSWYQQALGQGPQFIFQYYEEEERQRGNFPDRFSGHQFPNYSSELNVNALLLGDSALYLCASSTDRGRGNQPQHFGDGTRLSIL.

This chain connects TRBV11-3 to TRBJ2-1; 8 bases match TRBD2. The CDR3 spans 15 residues. Germline V gene lookup returns CDR1 SGHNT and CDR2 YENEEA. The ends lost 8 bases at V and 3 bases at J; junction bases unmatched: 9. The CDR3 protein is CASSRGAGVYNEQFF. Written as DNA, the CDR3 is TGTGCCAGCTCCAGAGGAGCGGGAGTCTACAATGAGCAGTTCTTC.

The V and J genes are TRBV29-1 and TRBJ1-1; D gene ambiguous. CDR3 size: 12 residues. The germline CDR1 and CDR2 sequences are SQVTM and ANQGSEA. Trimming stripped 7 bases from V and 1 base from J, with 10 bases between. The DNA for the CDR3 is TGCAGCGCACTAGGAGGGAACACTGAAGCTTTCTTT. Amino acids: CSALGGNTEAFF.

The J gene is TRBJ2-3, the V gene TRBV5-6; 8 bases align to TRBD1. J lost 4 bases, V lost 0 bases, and 10 bases had no gene match. Germline V gene data show CDR1 as SGHDT and CDR2 as YYEEEE. The CDR3 is made up of 17 amino acids. CDR3 region: CASSLVGQGAFADTQYF. CDR3 nucleotide sequence: TGTGCCAGCAGCTTGGTCGGGCAGGGGGCCTTCGCAGATACGCAGTATTTT.

The chain carries TRBV6-6 and TRBJ2-7, with 12 bases fitting TRBD2. The ends lost 4 bases at V and 3 bases at J; junction bases unmatched: 4. This CDR3 comprises 15 residues. Germline V gives CDR1 MNHNY, CDR2 SVGAGI (reference sequence). DNA for the CDR3: TGTGCCAGCAGTTCCACGACTAGCGGGAGCTACGAGCAGTACTTC. Translated: CASSSTTSGSYEQYF.

This chain uses TRBV5-8 with TRBJ2-1; D is undetermined. V gave up 7 bases and J gave up 4 bases, with 15 bases separating them. This CDR3 contains 14 residues. CDR1 is SGHTS and CDR2 is YDEGEE in the germline V gene. Here the CDR3 reads CASLLMGFYNEQFF. The CDR3 DNA reads as TGTGCCAGCCTACTGATGGGCTTTTACAATGAGCAGTTCTTC.

This clone occurred once. The chain recombines TRBV7-9 with TRBJ2-7; D is perhaps TRBD2 (6 bases). The germline V gene encodes CDR1 SEHNR and CDR2 FQNEAQ (reference sequence). Trimming removed 8 bases from V and 7 bases from J, with 15 bases in between. CDR3 length: 12 amino acids. Here the CDR3 DNA reads TGTGCCAGCGGGGGGATTCTAAGTGAGCAGTACTTC. This sequence encodes CASGGILSEQYF.

The rearrangement links TRBV2 to TRBJ1-1; 10 bases map to TRBD1. Germline V lookup: CDR1 SNHLY, CDR2 FYNNEI. The length of the CDR3 is 15 residues. With V trimmed by 8 bases and J by 9 bases, 15 bases remained unmatched. The CDR3 loop is CASGTGEGLNEKAFF. The CDR3 nucleotides read TGTGCCAGCGGGACAGGGGAGGGTCTTAACGAAAAAGCTTTCTTT.

This clone has just one count. The chain carries TRBV18 and TRBJ2-7; D gene unclear. The CDR3 contains 13 residues. Trimming removed 2 bases from V and 3 bases from J, with 8 bases in between. The germline gives CDR1 KGHSH, CDR2 LQKENI. The DNA of the CDR3 is TGTGCCAGCTCACCAACAGAGCACTACGAGCAGTACTTC. This gives the protein CASSPTEHYEQYF.

Here the CDR3 DNA reads TGTGCCAGCAGCCCCCCCCCAGGGAAAGACAATGAGCAGTTCTTC. Translation gives CASSPPPGKDNEQFF. The gene calls are TRBV7-3 and TRBJ2-1, with a tentative D call TRBD1 (5 bases). Trimming took 5 bases from V and 5 from J, leaving 16 bases between them. This CDR3 contains 15 residues. Germline V gene data show CDR1 as SGHTA and CDR2 as FQGTGA.

The chain links TRBV6-6 to TRBJ1-1; D remains ambiguous. Germline assignment: CDR1 MNHNY and CDR2 SVGAGI (reference sequence). V dropped 5 bases and J dropped 7 bases, with 8 bases sitting between them. The CDR3 extends over 11 amino acids. The CDR3 DNA follows: TGTGCCAGCAGTCCGGGTAATGAAGCTTTCTTT. It encodes CASSPGNEAFF.

The CDR3, as DNA: TGTGCCAGTAGTATGTCTGGGGGCTGGGGGAATGAAAAACTGTTTTTT. It yields the protein CASSMSGGWGNEKLFF. V gene TRBV19 combines with J gene TRBJ1-4; a weak D match, TRBD1 (6 bases). The V end lost 3 bases, the J end lost 5 bases, and 16 bases lay between the germline ends. Germline-derived CDR1 and CDR2 are LNHDA and SQIVND (reference sequence). The CDR3 sequence is 16 residues long.

V is TRBV20-1 and J is TRBJ1-5, with a possible D match to TRBD1 (5 bases). The CDR3 loop spans 10 amino acids. The ends were cut back, 7 bases at V and 7 bases at J, with 8 bases in the middle. Per the germline V gene, CDR1 is DFQATT and CDR2 is SNEGSKA (reference sequence). CDR3 in amino acids: CSVGEQPQHF. The DNA of the CDR3 is TGCAGTGTAGGGGAACAGCCCCAGCATTTT.

The chain links TRBV27 to TRBJ2-3; TRBD2 agrees at 12 bases. V lost 5 bases to trimming and J lost 0 bases; unmatched junction nucleotides: 9. CDR1 is MNHEY, CDR2 SMNVEV, per germline (reference sequence). This CDR3 region has 18 residues. CDR3 DNA: TGTGCCAGCAGTCCGATTGGGACTAGCGGGCCAAGCACAGATACGCAGTATTTT. Translation gives CASSPIGTSGPSTDTQYF.

This clone was found once. The chain uses TRBV28 and TRBJ2-2; perhaps TRBD1 as D (5 bases). Per germline, CDR1 MDHEN and CDR2 SYDVKM. Between the trimmed V and J ends, which lost 5 bases and 5 bases, there was a span of 12 bases. The CDR3 has 14 residues. CDR3 in DNA: TGTGCCAGCAGTCCCACGACAGTTACCGGGGAGCTGTTTTTT. Translation: CASSPTTVTGELFF.

This chain connects TRBV28 to TRBJ1-5; D may be TRBD1 (5 bases). CDR3 length equals 15 residues. Germline V gives CDR1 MDHEN, CDR2 SYDVKM. Trimming removed 2 bases at V and 3 bases at J, with 11 bases between. The CDR3 spells CASSLSGALNQPQHF. For the CDR3, the DNA is TGTGCCAGCAGTTTAAGCGGGGCCCTCAATCAGCCCCAGCATTTT.

This clone was detected only a few times. The V call is TRBV9, the J call TRBJ2-3; 8 positions agree with TRBD1. CDR3 length: 14 amino acids. The J segment lost 4 bases and the V segment lost 4 bases, leaving 5 bases of the junction unmatched. Germline CDR1 and CDR2: SGDLS and YYNGEE. The CDR3 loop is CASSRGQGPDTQYF. The CDR3 DNA sequence: TGTGCCAGCAGCCGTGGACAGGGTCCAGATACGCAGTATTTT.

This chain connects TRBV7-9 to TRBJ1-2; unclear D gene. Trimming removed 1 base from V and 8 bases from J, with 11 bases in between. Germline CDR1 SEHNR, CDR2 FQNEAQ (reference sequence). CDR3 length equals 13 residues. CDR3 bases: TGTGCCAGCAGCTTAGGGAGGTCGTGGGGCTACACCTTC. Residues: CASSLGRSWGYTF. The full variable domain, in which reference TRBV7-9 and TRBJ1-2 provide the parts outside the CDR3, is DTGVSQNPRHKITKRGQNVTFRCDPISEHNRLYWYRQTLGQGPEFLTYFQNEAQLEKSRLLSDRFSAERPKGSFSTLEIQRTEQGDSAMYLCASSLGRSWGYTFGSGTRLTVV.

The chain couples TRBV7-2 to TRBJ2-1, with TRBD2 as a possible D gene (7 bases). The V end was cut by 5 bases, the J end by 7 bases, with 15 bases between. This CDR3 is built from 14 residues. Germline assignment: CDR1 SGHTA and CDR2 FQGNSA. DNA for the CDR3: TGTGCCAGCAGCCCACACAGGGAGGGGAATGAGCAGTTCTTC. Its translation: CASSPHREGNEQFF.

The rearrangement uses TRBV28 and TRBJ1-5; D call uncertain. Germline CDR1 is MDHEN and CDR2 is SYDVKM. There are 12 residues in the CDR3. V was clipped by 2 bases and J by 6 bases, with 5 bases between them. The CDR3 DNA sequence: TGTGCCAGCAGTTTAGAGGGTCAGCCCCAGCATTTT. Amino acid sequence: CASSLEGQPQHF.

Regarding this clone: One end of the junction does not line up with germline, which may come from a read error. The rearrangement joins TRBV5-4 to TRBJ2-7, with D possibly TRBD2 on 6 matching bases. The length of the CDR3 is 13 residues. CDR1 and CDR2 (germline): SGHNT, YYREEE (reference sequence). CDR3 loop: CATTTRLSHEQYF. CDR3 bases: TGTGCCACTACGACTAGGCTCTCCCACGAGCAGTACTTC.

V usage is TRBV28 and J usage is TRBJ1-2, with D perhaps matching TRBD1 (5 bases). This CDR3 comprises 14 residues. Trimming left V 3 bases short and J 2 bases short, with 10 bases between. Germline lookup yields CDR1 MDHEN and CDR2 SYDVKM. CDR3 in amino acids: CASSFLSGNYGYTF. In DNA form, the CDR3 reads TGTGCCAGCAGTTTTTTGTCAGGGAACTATGGCTACACCTTC.

Only a few counts were recorded for this clone. The chain uses TRBV4-3 and TRBJ1-1; 7 bases agree with TRBD1. In germline, CDR1 is LGHNA, CDR2 YSLEER. The CDR3 is 15 residues long. Trimming at V came to 4 bases and at J to 0 bases, leaving 5 bases not matched to a gene. The CDR3 DNA follows: TGCGCCAGCAGCCCAACTGACAGGGTGAACACTGAAGCTTTCTTT. Amino acid sequence: CASSPTDRVNTEAFF.

The genes are TRBV6-6 and TRBJ2-7, with D possibly being TRBD1 (6 bases). Germline V gene data show CDR1 as MNHNY and CDR2 as SVGAGI (reference sequence). The length of the CDR3 is 16 residues. V was trimmed by 6 bases and J by 3 bases, leaving 21 bases between them. Here the CDR3 reads CASSLPSERTVYEQYF. CDR3 coding DNA: TGTGCCAGCAGCCTTCCATCGGAGAGGACAGTCTACGAGCAGTACTTC.

This clone was seen only once. The chain has TRBV4-1 and TRBJ1-5, with TRBD1 matching 9 bases. Germline V lookup: CDR1 MGHRA, CDR2 YSYEKL. Losses at the gene ends were 4 bases for V and 7 bases for J; bases not matched to a gene: 8. This CDR3 region has 15 residues. CDR3: CASSLGGTGLQPQHF. DNA for the CDR3: TGCGCCAGCAGCCTTGGTGGGACAGGGCTACAGCCCCAGCATTTT.

J is TRBJ1-1 and V is TRBV5-1; the match to TRBD1 covers 8 bases. The CDR3 sequence is 13 residues long. CDR1 is SGHRS, CDR2 YFSETQ, per germline. V lost 4 bases, J lost 3 bases, and 2 bases stayed unmatched. The CDR3 DNA reads as TGCGCCAGCAGCGGACAGGGTGACACTGAAGCTTTCTTT. Its translation is CASSGQGDTEAFF.

The chain uses TRBV7-6 and TRBJ1-2; the D gene is possibly TRBD1 (5 bases). The CDR3 covers 14 residues. The V and J ends lost 2 bases and 6 bases respectively, with 13 bases between them. Germline CDR1 and CDR2: SGHVS and FNYEAQ. The CDR3 region has the DNA TGTGCCAGCAGCTTATATACAGGCCCGGATGGCTACACCTTC. Its protein is CASSLYTGPDGYTF.